The 29 T cell receptor beta chains in this list originate from one sample, sequenced in a study of T cells in Graves' hyperthyroidism and ophthalmopathy. Amplification of TCR beta CDR3 regions was performed using RNA transcripts as template. First-round RT-PCR targeting the TCR CDR3 was performed with the HTBI primer set. TCRdb independently ran MiXCR on the multiplex PCR reads; one entry per CDR3 protein. In the table there are hundreds of thousands of distinct CDR3 sequences, about 14% of which are singletons. Source material: blood. The receptors originated from a woman between 50 and 59 years old with Graves' ophthalmopathy.

Comment on this clonotype: A clone one base away is much larger, so this may be a read error. This chain links TRBV24-1 with TRBJ2-1, with 8 positions matching TRBD1. The assigned J gene may be wrong: the sequence end matches TRBJ2-7 better. The CDR3 consists of 16 residues. Germline V gives CDR1 KGHDR, CDR2 SFDVKD. CDR3 bases: TGTGCCACCAGTGATGGCGGGACAGGACCTTACAATGAGCAGTACTTC. Translated: CATSDGGTGPYNEQYF.

This clonotype was observed many times. The rearrangement links TRBV11-2 to TRBJ1-4; no reliable D call. V was pared by 4 bases and J by 4 bases, with 16 bases between. The length of the CDR3 is 16 residues. The germline V gene has CDR1 SGHAT and CDR2 FQNNGV. CDR3 sequence reads: CASSYTAGIRNEKLFF. CDR3 in DNA: TGTGCCAGCAGCTACACCGCCGGGATCCGTAATGAAAAACTGTTTTTT.

This clonotype was counted at least ten times. The chain uses TRBV28 and TRBJ1-4; tentative D call: TRBD1 (5 bases). This CDR3 region has 17 residues. V gave up 5 bases and J gave up 6 bases, with 22 bases separating them. Germline CDR1 is MDHEN and CDR2 is SYDVKM. The CDR3 spells CASSPLGSLGGDEKLFF. CDR3 DNA: TGTGCCAGCAGTCCCCTAGGGTCTCTGGGGGGGGATGAAAAACTGTTTTTT.

The rearrangement uses TRBV19 and TRBJ1-4; D not certain. Germline lookup yields CDR1 LNHDA and CDR2 SQIVND (reference sequence). The CDR3 loop spans 13 amino acids. Trimming stripped 5 bases from V and 5 bases from J, with 9 bases between. In nucleotides, the CDR3 is TGTGCCAGTAGTCGGGTCCAGAATGAAAAACTGTTTTTT. Its protein is CASSRVQNEKLFF.

This clonotype was counted between two and nine times. The V call is TRBV20-1, the J call TRBJ2-2; TRBD2 matches 9 bases. The trim removed 5 bases at V and 1 base at J, leaving 8 bases unmatched. The CDR3 has 16 amino acids. Per the germline V gene, CDR1 is DFQATT and CDR2 is SNEGSKA (reference sequence). The CDR3 sequence: CSAHKPRGGNTGELFF. CDR3 coding DNA: TGCAGTGCTCATAAGCCGCGGGGGGGGAACACCGGGGAGCTGTTTTTT.

In this sample, this clonotype turned up many times. The rearrangement joins TRBV14 to TRBJ2-4; weak D call: TRBD1 (5 bases). This CDR3 has 17 amino acids. Per germline, CDR1 SGHDN and CDR2 FVKESK. Deletions cut 2 bases from V and 1 base from J, with 15 bases between. The CDR3 is CASSQFQGKGAKNIQYF. CDR3 DNA: TGTGCCAGCAGCCAATTCCAGGGAAAGGGGGCCAAAAACATTCAGTACTTC.

The V gene is TRBV7-9, the J gene TRBJ2-4, with D maybe TRBD1 (5 bases). Deletions cut 2 bases from V and 3 bases from J, with 11 bases between. The CDR3 runs to 15 residues. In germline, CDR1 is SEHNR, CDR2 FQNEAQ (reference sequence). The CDR3 DNA follows: TGTGCCAGCAGCTTATTGGACACTCGCAAAAACATTCAGTACTTC. It is translated as CASSLLDTRKNIQYF.

This clonotype has ten or more counts. The CDR3 DNA reads as TGTGCCAGTAGCCAAGGCCAGGGCTGGGGGAACACTGAAGCTTTCTTT. Translated, it gives CASSQGQGWGNTEAFF. V is TRBV19 and J is TRBJ1-1; TRBD1 might be the D (5 bases). V lost 6 bases and J lost 1, with 18 bases in between. The CDR3 totals 16 residues. Germline CDR1 reads LNHDA; CDR2 reads SQIVND (reference sequence).

In this sample, this clonotype turned up many times. The chain combines TRBV27 with TRBJ2-3, with D unclear. CDR1 MNHEY and CDR2 SMNVEV come from the germline V gene (reference sequence). Trimming removed 1 base at V and 3 bases at J, with 11 bases between. This CDR3 region has 15 residues. The CDR3 DNA sequence: TGTGCCAGCAGTTTATTCCGGCTAGATACAGATACGCAGTATTTT. Residues: CASSLFRLDTDTQYF.

This clonotype has just a few counts. The rearrangement joins TRBV7-2 to TRBJ2-5, with 10 bases lining up with TRBD2. The CDR3 is made up of 16 amino acids. In germline, CDR1 is SGHTA, CDR2 FQGNSA. With 4 bases clipped from V and 2 bases from J, the junction kept 7 bases outside the gene matches. The CDR3 loop reads CASSYGLAVGQETQYF. The CDR3 DNA reads as TGTGCCAGCAGCTACGGACTAGCGGTAGGGCAAGAGACCCAGTACTTC.

The chain combines TRBV18 with TRBJ2-3; D is unresolved. Trimming shortened V by 4 bases and J by 2 bases, and 10 bases separated the two germline ends. The germline CDR1 and CDR2 sequences are KGHSH and LQKENI. The CDR3 consists of 14 residues. In nucleotides, the CDR3 is TGTGCCAGCTCACGCCTCTCTGCCACAGATACGCAGTATTTT. Amino acid sequence: CASSRLSATDTQYF.

The table lists this clonotype with many counts. The gene calls are TRBV24-1 and TRBJ2-7, with TRBD2 matching over 12 bases. From germline, CDR1 is KGHDR and CDR2 SFDVKD. With V trimmed by 4 bases and J by 7 bases, 4 bases remained unmatched. This CDR3 has 14 amino acids. Written as DNA, the CDR3 is TGTGCCACCAGTGACAAAGGGACTAGCGGGGAGCAGTACTTC. This codes for CATSDKGTSGEQYF.

The chain employs TRBV9 and TRBJ1-1; D call uncertain. V shed 1 base and J shed 3 bases, with 13 bases lying between them. Germline V gene lookup returns CDR1 SGDLS and CDR2 YYNGEE. The CDR3 has 15 amino acids. This chain's CDR3 is CASSVSSRLDTEAFF. The CDR3 DNA reads TGTGCCAGCAGCGTATCGTCGAGGCTGGACACTGAAGCTTTCTTT.

This clonotype showed up many times. The V and J genes are TRBV5-1 and TRBJ2-1, with 9 bases that match TRBD2. J gave up 7 bases and V 4 bases, and 6 bases lay outside the gene matches. The germline gives CDR1 SGHRS, CDR2 YFSETQ. This CDR3 contains 14 residues. Written as DNA, the CDR3 is TGCGCCAGCAGCCGACTAGCGGAAGGGAATGAGCAGTTCTTC. It translates to CASSRLAEGNEQFF.

This clonotype was counted many times. J is TRBJ2-2 and V is TRBV11-1; D not certain. This CDR3 is 13 amino acids long. In germline, CDR1 is SGHAT, CDR2 FQDESV (reference sequence). Between the trimmed V and J ends, which lost 2 bases and 6 bases, there was a span of 7 bases. The CDR3 bases are TGTGCCAGCAGCTTAAGGGAATCCGGGGAGCTGTTTTTT. Protein: CASSLRESGELFF.

This clonotype has a count of ten or more. The rearrangement links TRBV20-1 to TRBJ2-3, with 8 positions matching TRBD2. The CDR3 covers 15 residues. In germline, CDR1 is DFQATT, CDR2 SNEGSKA (reference sequence). Trimming took 6 bases from V and 2 from J; bases not matched to a gene: 10. CDR3 sequence: CSAPTSGLDTDTQYF. The CDR3 nucleotides are TGCAGTGCACCCACTAGCGGCTTGGACACAGATACGCAGTATTTT.

In the case of this clonotype: A read error may explain this, as a much larger clone is one base away. This chain joins TRBV6-5 and TRBJ1-1, with 9 positions matching TRBD1. CDR1 and CDR2 from the germline V gene are MNHEY and SVGAGI. The CDR3 is 15 residues long. The CDR3 coding sequence is TGTGCCGGCAGTTCGGGACAGGGCGACGGCACTGAAGCTTTCTTT. Protein sequence: CAGSSGQGDGTEAFF.

The chain carries TRBV9 and TRBJ2-1, with 12 bases identical to TRBD2. Germline V gene lookup returns CDR1 SGDLS and CDR2 YYNGEE. The V segment lost 6 bases and the J segment 2 bases; nucleotides outside the gene matches: 12. The CDR3 length is 18 residues. CDR3 in amino acids: CASTHQLTSGSPYNEQFF. The DNA for the CDR3 is TGTGCCAGCACCCATCAACTGACTAGCGGGAGTCCCTACAATGAGCAGTTCTTC.

This clonotype has a handful of counts. This chain connects TRBV12-3 or TRBV12-4 to TRBJ2-4; 9 positions match TRBD1. The CDR3 covers 16 residues. The trim removed 6 bases at V and 3 bases at J, leaving 9 bases unmatched. CDR3 in amino acids: CASRPGQGSYKNIQYF. CDR3 coding DNA: TGTGCCAGCAGACCGGGACAGGGAAGTTACAAAAACATTCAGTACTTC.

The rearrangement links TRBV28 to TRBJ1-1; TRBD1 aligns across 7 bases. Trimming cost V 6 bases and J 7 bases; bases outside gene matches: 8. Germline V CDR1 and CDR2: MDHEN, SYDVKM. The CDR3 loop spans 13 amino acids. CDR3 DNA: TGTGCCAGCAGCTACCCGGGACAGAATGAAGCTTTCTTT. Its protein product is CASSYPGQNEAFF.

This clonotype was detected ten times or more. The chain uses TRBV12-3 or TRBV12-4 and TRBJ1-1; D is uncertain. Trimming shortened V by 4 bases and J by 8 bases, and 8 bases separated the two germline ends. The CDR3 runs 11 residues. CDR3 amino acids: CASSSTREAFF. Written as DNA, the CDR3 is TGTGCCAGCAGTTCGACCAGGGAAGCTTTCTTT.

V usage is TRBV4-3 and J usage is TRBJ1-1, with D maybe TRBD1 (6 bases). Deletions cut 0 bases from V and 0 bases from J, with 14 bases between. The CDR3 length is 17 residues. The germline CDR1 and CDR2 sequences are LGHNA and YSLEER. The CDR3 is CASSQDPAGAMNTEAFF. In DNA form, the CDR3 reads TGCGCCAGCAGCCAAGATCCGGCAGGGGCGATGAACACTGAAGCTTTCTTT.

This clonotype has just a few counts. V and J are TRBV5-1 and TRBJ1-4; D call uncertain. The CDR3 is made up of 14 amino acids. Per germline, CDR1 SGHRS and CDR2 YFSETQ. V dropped 4 bases and J dropped 0 bases, with 7 bases sitting between them. For the CDR3, the DNA is TGCGCCAGCAGCAACGATGCAACTAATGAAAAACTGTTTTTT. It translates to CASSNDATNEKLFF.

This chain joins TRBV7-9 and TRBJ1-2; D is uncertain. V was cut by 8 bases and J by 5 bases, with 9 bases left in between. The CDR3 length is 11 residues. Germline loops: CDR1 SEHNR, CDR2 FQNEAQ (reference sequence). CDR3 sequence: CASATPYGYTF. The CDR3 region has the DNA TGTGCCAGCGCGACACCTTATGGCTACACCTTC.

The chain joins TRBV5-1 to TRBJ2-2; possibly TRBD1 for D (5 bases). CDR3 size: 15 residues. Trimming cost V 5 bases and J 2 bases, with 13 bases left between them. Germline values: CDR1 SGHRS, CDR2 YFSETQ. CDR3 in DNA: TGCGCCAGCAGTTTCGACAGCCTTAACACCGGGGAGCTGTTTTTT. It specifies CASSFDSLNTGELFF.

The genes are TRBV4-3 and TRBJ2-6, with no clear D. CDR3 length: 17 amino acids. V was clipped by 1 base and J by 0 bases, with 10 bases between them. Germline V gene data show CDR1 as LGHNA and CDR2 as YSLEER. The CDR3 DNA is TGCGCCAGCAGCCAAGTTGGCGCAGCCTCTGGGGCCAACGTCCTGACTTTC. Protein sequence: CASSQVGAASGANVLTF.

The table lists this clonotype with many counts. In DNA, the CDR3 is TGCAGTGCTCTAAAGGGTGGCACTGAAGCTTTCTTT. Translating gives CSALKGGTEAFF. V is TRBV20-1 and J is TRBJ1-1, with D unclear. The germline CDR1 and CDR2 sequences are DFQATT and SNEGSKA (reference sequence). CDR3 length: 12 amino acids. Trimming left V 5 bases short and J 4 bases short, with 11 bases between.

This clonotype has just a few counts. A single base separates this from a much larger clone, so it may be a read error. V is TRBV2 and J is TRBJ2-4; D unresolved. This CDR3 is built from 14 residues. Germline V CDR1 and CDR2: SNHLY, FYNNEI. The CDR3 spells CANSEHIAKNIQYF. Written as DNA, the CDR3 is TGTGCCAACAGTGAACATATAGCCAAAAACATTCAGTACTTC.

Ten or more counts support this clonotype. This rearrangement joins TRBV27 to TRBJ2-1, with TRBD2 matching over 12 bases. The CDR3 totals 15 residues. Unmatched junction bases numbered 7, after V lost 7 bases and J lost 6 bases. Germline V gives CDR1 MNHEY, CDR2 SMNVEV (reference sequence). CDR3 nucleotide sequence: TGTGCCAGCAACAAAGGACTAGCGGGAATCAATGAGCAGTTCTTC. It codes for CASNKGLAGINEQFF.